Listed here are 25 T cell receptor beta chains from one sample, sequenced in a study of technical replicates of blood from a handful of donors. Some clones are missing from TCRdb's copy, which holds only in-frame ones; the method was immunoSEQ multiplex PCR. The sample yields 55,000 to 60,000 clones, around 93% seen once. Sequenced input: PBMCs. The receptors were sampled from a human donor in good health. Some clones in this sample may be carry-over from other donors' samples.

The chain employs TRBV29-1 and TRBJ2-7, with 7 bases fitting TRBD1. This CDR3 has 14 residues. V shed 4 bases and J 0 bases; nucleotides not matched to a gene: 6. The germline V gene encodes CDR1 SQVTM and CDR2 ANQGSEA. The CDR3 DNA follows: TGCAGCGTTGGCCCCCGGACAGGCTCCTACGAGCAGTACTTC. Translation gives CSVGPRTGSYEQYF.

The table lists this clone with a count of one. V usage is TRBV29-1 and J usage is TRBJ1-2; TRBD1 might be the D (5 bases). Germline CDR1 is SQVTM and CDR2 is ANQGSEA. The CDR3 is 14 residues long. Trimming removed 5 bases at V and 5 bases at J, with 18 bases between. CDR3 loop: CSVSGLGQAYGYTF. The CDR3 DNA sequence: TGCAGCGTTAGTGGGTTGGGGCAGGCATATGGCTACACCTTC.

The V call is TRBV5-1, the J call TRBJ2-7; 7 nucleotides match TRBD2. Germline lookup yields CDR1 SGHRS and CDR2 YFSETQ. With 1 base clipped from V and 1 base from J, the junction kept 8 bases outside the gene matches. The CDR3 is made up of 16 amino acids. The CDR3 reads CASSLPPSGVSYEQYF. CDR3 bases: TGCGCCAGCAGCTTGCCTCCTAGCGGCGTATCCTACGAGCAGTACTTC.

The chain recombines TRBV30 with TRBJ2-7; unclear D gene. V gave up 4 bases and J gave up 6 bases, with 13 bases separating them. The germline CDR1 and CDR2 sequences are GTSNPN and SVGIG (reference sequence). CDR3 size: 12 residues. CDR3: CAWNPRSSEQYF. The CDR3 DNA is TGTGCCTGGAACCCCAGATCTAGCGAGCAGTACTTC.

V and J are TRBV19 and TRBJ1-1; perhaps TRBD1 as D (6 bases). The CDR3 runs 15 residues. V lost 9 bases, J lost 0 bases, and 17 bases lay in between. Germline-derived CDR1 and CDR2 are LNHDA and SQIVND (reference sequence). The CDR3 region is CASALVQGLNTEAFF. CDR3 sequence (DNA): TGTGCCAGCGCTCTCGTACAGGGTCTGAACACTGAAGCTTTCTTT.

The chain combines TRBV19 with TRBJ1-2; 7 bases match TRBD1. This CDR3 region has 14 residues. V dropped 5 bases and J dropped 5; count of bases not matched to a gene: 8. Germline V lookup: CDR1 LNHDA, CDR2 SQIVND (reference sequence). This chain's CDR3 is CASSEVSTGYGYTF. The DNA for the CDR3 is TGTGCCAGTAGTGAAGTATCGACAGGGTATGGCTACACCTTC.

V is TRBV4-2 and J is TRBJ1-5; possibly TRBD1 for D (6 bases). This CDR3 has 18 residues. From germline, CDR1 is LGHNA and CDR2 YNFKEQ. Trimming took 3 bases from V and 0 from J, leaving 18 bases between them. CDR3 DNA: TGTGCCAGCAGCCATGATCCGGCAGGGGATATTAGCAATCAGCCCCAGCATTTT. Residues: CASSHDPAGDISNQPQHF.

This chain joins TRBV11-3 and TRBJ2-5; 11 nucleotides align to TRBD2. Germline trimming cut 1 base from V and 4 bases from J; bases unmatched to any gene: 8. The germline V gene encodes CDR1 SGHNT and CDR2 YENEEA. This CDR3 is 17 amino acids long. CDR3 amino acids: CASSLAPLAGGVETQYF. The CDR3 DNA sequence: TGTGCCAGCAGCTTAGCACCCCTAGCGGGAGGAGTAGAGACCCAGTACTTC.

J is TRBJ2-7 and V is TRBV30; 8 nucleotides agree with TRBD2. The CDR3 spans 15 residues. The germline V gene has CDR1 GTSNPN and CDR2 SVGIG (reference sequence). Germline trimming cut 1 base from V and 2 bases from J; bases unmatched to any gene: 7. CDR3: CAWSAGTGGAYEQYF. CDR3 nucleotide sequence: TGTGCCTGGAGTGCCGGGACGGGAGGGGCCTACGAGCAGTACTTC.

V gene TRBV27 combines with J gene TRBJ1-2; D is undetermined. V was shortened by 5 bases and J by 2 bases, with 9 bases between the two germline ends. Germline assignment: CDR1 MNHEY and CDR2 SMNVEV (reference sequence). The CDR3 has 13 amino acids. DNA of the CDR3: TGTGCCAGCAGTCTCCAGAGGAACTATGGCTACACCTTC. It is translated as CASSLQRNYGYTF.

The genes are TRBV18 and TRBJ2-7, with TRBD2 identical over 8 bases. The CDR3 consists of 16 residues. V lost 5 bases and J lost 5; bases outside the gene matches: 14. The germline V gene has CDR1 KGHSH and CDR2 LQKENI. The CDR3 protein is CASSGNGAGEDDEQYF. CDR3 in DNA: TGTGCCAGCTCAGGTAATGGAGCGGGAGAGGATGACGAGCAGTACTTC. Full variable domain (missing parts from reference TRBV18 and TRBJ2-7): NAGVMQNPRHLVRRRGQEARLRCSPMKGHSHVYWYRQLPEEGLKFMVYLQKENIIDESGMPKERFSAEFPKEGPSILRIQQVVRGDSAAYFCASSGNGAGEDDEQYFGPGTRLTVT.

The chain links TRBV4-1 to TRBJ1-1, with D perhaps matching TRBD1 (5 bases). CDR3 length: 15 residues. The V end was cut by 4 bases, the J end by 5 bases, with 17 bases between. Per the germline V gene, CDR1 is MGHRA and CDR2 is YSYEKL. CDR3 coding DNA: TGCGCCAGCAGCCCAATTCTCGCGGACAAGACTGAAGCTTTCTTT. This translates into CASSPILADKTEAFF.

The CDR3 region is CASSFVLAGGRMHNEQFF. CDR3 DNA sequence: TGTGCCAGCAGCTTTGTTTTAGCGGGAGGGCGGATGCACAATGAGCAGTTCTTC. The chain couples TRBV5-4 to TRBJ2-1, with TRBD2 identical over 11 bases. The CDR3 is made up of 18 amino acids. The germline CDR1 and CDR2 sequences are SGHNT and YYREEE (reference sequence). V lost 2 bases and J lost 5; bases outside the gene matches: 12. Based on the CDR3 plus reference TRBV5-4 and TRBJ2-1, the full variable domain is ETGVTQSPTHLIKTRGQQVTLRCSSQSGHNTVSWYQQALGQGPQFIFQYYREEENGRGNFPPRFSGLQFPNYSSELNVNALELDDSALYLCASSFVLAGGRMHNEQFFGPGTRLTVL.

The chain joins TRBV29-1 to TRBJ1-2; 9 bases are a match to TRBD1. J gave up 2 bases and V 6 bases, and 4 bases lay outside the gene matches. CDR1 and CDR2 (germline): SQVTM, ANQGSEA. This CDR3 spans 13 amino acids. The CDR3 DNA is TGCAGCGTCGATGACAGGGGGAACTATGGCTACACCTTC. Residues: CSVDDRGNYGYTF.

The chain is built from TRBV30 and TRBJ2-7; 8 bases align to TRBD1. V was pared by 0 bases and J by 2 bases, with 3 bases of the junction left unmatched. The germline CDR1 and CDR2 sequences are GTSNPN and SVGIG (reference sequence). The CDR3 has 14 amino acids. CDR3 DNA: TGTGCCTGGAGTGTACAGACAGGGGCCTACGAGCAGTACTTC. Translating it yields CAWSVQTGAYEQYF.

The CDR3 bases are TGTGCCAGCAGCGTAGAGATGGGGGCCGAAGCTTTCTTT. This codes for CASSVEMGAEAFF. V is TRBV9 and J is TRBJ1-1, with D perhaps TRBD1 (6 bases). This CDR3 is 13 amino acids long. Germline CDR1 SGDLS, CDR2 YYNGEE. The V end was cut by 0 bases, the J end by 8 bases, with 11 bases between.

The chain is built from TRBV11-1 and TRBJ2-7, with 7 bases aligning to TRBD1. CDR1 is SGHAT and CDR2 is FQDESV in the germline V gene (reference sequence). Trimming at V came to 5 bases and at J to 5 bases, leaving 9 bases not matched to a gene. The CDR3 length is 14 residues. The CDR3 protein is CASSPTGPRDEQYF. The CDR3 DNA reads as TGTGCCAGCAGCCCGACAGGGCCCCGGGACGAGCAGTACTTC.

The rearrangement uses TRBV11-2 and TRBJ2-7, with a weak D call TRBD1 (6 bases). Trimming took 4 bases from V and 0 from J, leaving 13 bases between them. There are 15 residues in the CDR3. Germline V gives CDR1 SGHAT, CDR2 FQNNGV. CDR3 nucleotides: TGTGCCAGCAGCTCAACAGGGCAGAGCTCCTACGAGCAGTACTTC. Translating gives CASSSTGQSSYEQYF.

The gene calls are TRBV6-6 and TRBJ1-3, with TRBD1 as a possible D gene (6 bases). The CDR3 is made up of 14 amino acids. The V and J ends lost 5 bases and 3 bases respectively, with 11 bases between them. Germline CDR1 and CDR2: MNHNY and SVGAGI (reference sequence). CDR3 nucleotide sequence: TGTGCCAGCAGTCAAACAGGGAGTGGAAACACCATATATTTT. This sequence encodes CASSQTGSGNTIYF.

The V call is TRBV7-9, the J call TRBJ1-5; no firm D call. The germline V gene encodes CDR1 SEHNR and CDR2 FQNEAQ (reference sequence). The CDR3 length is 15 residues. V lost 2 bases and J lost 7, with 15 bases in between. The CDR3 DNA is TGTGCCAGCAGCTTATCGGCAGGTATCGGCCAGCCCCAGCATTTT. Translated, it gives CASSLSAGIGQPQHF.

About this clone itself: This specimen includes other DNA sequences encoding the same CDR3. The chain recombines TRBV6-5 with TRBJ1-6; tentative D call: TRBD1 (5 bases). The CDR3 extends over 16 amino acids. In germline, CDR1 is MNHEY, CDR2 SVGAGI. V lost 1 base and J 7 bases, leaving 14 bases between the germline ends. The chain's CDR3 is CASSYWAGKGNSPLHF. The CDR3 coding sequence is TGTGCCAGCAGTTACTGGGCAGGGAAGGGAAATTCACCCCTCCACTTT.

The chain recombines TRBV7-8 with TRBJ1-1; D is undetermined. The CDR3 runs to 15 residues. V lost 1 base and J lost 0, with 9 bases in between. Germline CDR1 and CDR2: SGHVS and FQNEAQ. The CDR3, as DNA: TGTGCCAGCAGCTTAGACCGACTGGTGAACACTGAAGCTTTCTTT. Protein sequence: CASSLDRLVNTEAFF.

The chain couples TRBV12-5 to TRBJ2-3; D may be TRBD1 (6 bases). Germline CDR1 is LGHNT and CDR2 is FRNRAP. The CDR3 is 17 amino acids. V was trimmed by 2 bases and J by 1 base, leaving 16 bases between them. CDR3 nucleotide sequence: TGTGCTAGTGGTTTGTCGACCGGGACACCAGGCACAGATACGCAGTATTTT. This codes for CASGLSTGTPGTDTQYF.

This chain joins TRBV7-2 and TRBJ2-7, with 11 positions matching TRBD2. Germline lookup yields CDR1 SGHTA and CDR2 FQGNSA. V dropped 5 bases and J dropped 3; count of bases not matched to a gene: 6. CDR3 length: 15 amino acids. The DNA of the CDR3 is TGTGCCAGCAGCGTGACTAGCGGGGAGGTCTACGAGCAGTACTTC. The encoded protein is CASSVTSGEVYEQYF.

This clone was seen only once. The chain employs TRBV7-2 and TRBJ2-2; 7 bases line up with TRBD1. Trimming at V came to 4 bases and at J to 4 bases, leaving 9 bases not matched to a gene. The V gene's germline CDR1 is SGHTA and CDR2 FQGNSA. The CDR3 totals 16 residues. The CDR3 is CASSSGRTGRTGELFF. CDR3 coding DNA: TGTGCCAGCAGCTCGGGCCGGACAGGACGCACCGGGGAGCTGTTTTTT.